The present TCR beta chain was sequenced within a study of T cells in Graves' hyperthyroidism and ophthalmopathy. Study-level points and caveats: Stable hyperthyroidism was separated from ophthalmopathy by a model based on 13 V-J features. Most thyroid clonotypes expanded above 0.001 appeared in blood too.

Amplified TCR beta CDR3 regions derived from RNA transcripts. With the HTBI primer set, the TCR CDR3 went through a first round of RT-PCR. TCRdb independently ran MiXCR on the multiplex PCR reads; one entry per CDR3 protein. This table holds roughly 420,000 distinct CDR3 sequences, around 15% found once. Many counts were recorded for this clonotype. What it binds is unknown. PBMCs came from more than 9.5 ml fresh peripheral blood. The ends lost 0 bases at V and 3 bases at J; junction bases unmatched: 1. This CDR3 contains 14 residues. Germline assignment: CDR1 SGHAT and CDR2 FQNNGV. The sequencing sample was made of blood. The TCR was taken from a woman aged 18-29 years with Graves' hyperthyroidism. The rearrangement uses TRBV11-2 and TRBJ2-5; 7 bases are shared with TRBD2. Here the CDR3 reads CASSLEAGEETQYF. CDR3 coding DNA: TGTGCCAGCAGCTTAGAGGCGGGAGAAGAGACCCAGTACTTC.